Shown below are 11 T cell receptor beta chains from a single sample sequenced in a study of shared clonotypes between healthy human individuals. Only in-frame clones appear in the TCRdb table, and some are missing; sequencing was by immunoSEQ multiplex PCR. The table has about a million clones, under 80% seen once; the top ten hold around 1.5%. The sample consisted of memory CD4+ T cells sorted from blood. Subset given: CD45RA-negative fraction. These receptors were taken from a man aged 18-30 years in good health.

This clone was counted many times. This chain connects TRBV6-6 to TRBJ1-2, with 8 bases that match TRBD1. Unmatched junction bases numbered 7, after V lost 2 bases and J lost 8 bases. The CDR3 has 14 amino acids. CDR1 and CDR2 (germline): MNHNY, SVGAGI (reference sequence). As DNA, the CDR3 is TGTGCCAGCAGTTACCGCCAGGGGGCTGGGGGCTACACCTTC. Amino acid sequence: CASSYRQGAGGYTF.

This clone appeared a single time. CDR3 amino acids: CASSLWGSGSSYNSPLHF. CDR3 nucleotide sequence: TGCGCCAGCAGCTTGTGGGGGAGTGGGAGCTCCTATAATTCACCCCTCCACTTT. The chain recombines TRBV5-1 with TRBJ1-6; D might be TRBD1 (5 bases). CDR3 length equals 18 residues. V was pared by 1 base and J by 0 bases, with 14 bases between. Germline values: CDR1 SGHRS, CDR2 YFSETQ.

As for this clone: A single base is all that separates this from a far larger clone, so a read error is likely. Other DNA sequences in the sample encode the same CDR3. The chain has TRBV18 and TRBJ1-5; possibly TRBD1 for D (5 bases). The germline V gene encodes CDR1 KGHSH and CDR2 LQKENI. The CDR3 consists of 13 residues. Trimming left V 3 bases short and J 4 bases short, with 7 bases between. CDR3 protein: CASSPGGNQPQHF. The CDR3 region has the DNA TGTGCCAGCTCACCGGGGGGAAATCAGCCCCAGCATTTT.

The chain has TRBV2 and TRBJ2-7; 8 bases line up with TRBD2. The CDR3 covers 13 residues. Per the germline V gene, CDR1 is SNHLY and CDR2 is FYNNEI. V lost 6 bases, J lost 3 bases, and 4 bases stayed unmatched. CDR3 protein: CASRVTSGYEQYF. The CDR3 bases are TGTGCCAGCAGGGTAACTAGCGGCTACGAGCAGTACTTC.

This clone appeared a few times. The chain couples TRBV2 to TRBJ2-1, with D maybe TRBD2 (5 bases). V was cut by 6 bases and J by 3 bases, with 15 bases left in between. This CDR3 contains 15 residues. Germline V gene data show CDR1 as SNHLY and CDR2 as FYNNEI. The CDR3 reads CASSEGLADYNEQFF. The DNA for the CDR3 is TGTGCCAGCAGCGAGGGCCTAGCCGACTACAATGAGCAGTTCTTC.

The V call is TRBV10-1, the J call TRBJ2-3; TRBD2 aligns across 7 bases. The CDR3 is made up of 14 amino acids. J gave up 0 bases and V 8 bases, and 5 bases lay outside the gene matches. CDR1 WNHNN and CDR2 SYGVQD come from the germline V gene (reference sequence). CDR3 residues: CASHSGLSTDTQYF. The CDR3 DNA sequence: TGCGCCAGCCATAGCGGGCTAAGCACAGATACGCAGTATTTT.

The rearrangement links TRBV19 to TRBJ1-5; TRBD1 matches 7 bases. This CDR3 has 14 amino acids. Germline assignment: CDR1 LNHDA and CDR2 SQIVND (reference sequence). Trimming at V came to 7 bases and at J to 3 bases, leaving 6 bases not matched to a gene. CDR3 region: CASTQTGFNQPQHF. CDR3 coding DNA: TGTGCCAGTACCCAGACAGGGTTCAATCAGCCCCAGCATTTT. Supplemented by reference TRBV19 and TRBJ1-5, the full variable domain reads DGGITQSPKYLFRKEGQNVTLSCEQNLNHDAMYWYRQDPGQGLRLIYYSQIVNDFQKGDIAEGYSVSREKKESFPLTVTSAQKNPTAFYLCASTQTGFNQPQHFGDGTRLSIL.

The chain uses TRBV7-2 and TRBJ2-3, with 8 bases matching TRBD2. The length of the CDR3 is 16 residues. V shed 5 bases, J shed 0 bases, and the junction held 7 bases outside the gene matches. The germline gives CDR1 SGHTA, CDR2 FQGNSA. CDR3 in amino acids: CASSPLAGASTDTQYF. CDR3 sequence (DNA): TGTGCCAGCAGCCCGCTAGCGGGCGCTAGCACAGATACGCAGTATTTT. The entire variable domain, with the rest obtained from reference TRBV7-2 and TRBJ2-3, is as follows: GAGVSQSPSNKVTEKGKDVELRCDPISGHTALYWYRQSLGQGLEFLIYFQGNSAPDKSGLPSDRFSAERTGGSVSTLTIQRTQQEDSAVYLCASSPLAGASTDTQYFGPGTRLTVL.

The chain couples TRBV23-1 to TRBJ2-7; 9 bases are shared with TRBD1. TRBV23-1 is treated as an ORF (open reading frame) with a function not yet certain. The length of the CDR3 is 15 residues. V was pared by 4 bases and J by 2 bases, with 6 bases of the junction left unmatched. The CDR3 reads CASSPVDRGTYEQYF. Here the CDR3 DNA reads TGCGCCAGCAGTCCCGTGGACAGGGGTACCTACGAGCAGTACTTC.

The chain links TRBV2 to TRBJ1-5; D gene ambiguous. This CDR3 has 15 residues. CDR1 is SNHLY and CDR2 is FYNNEI in the germline V gene. Trimming left V 3 bases short and J 0 bases short, with 9 bases between. In nucleotides, the CDR3 is TGTGCCAGCAGTGATAGCCTCAATAGCAATCAGCCCCAGCATTTT. This gives the protein CASSDSLNSNQPQHF.

V is TRBV11-2 and J is TRBJ2-2; D not resolved. Germline loops: CDR1 SGHAT, CDR2 FQNNGV. The CDR3 has 17 residues. Trimming took off 1 base at V and 4 bases at J, with 16 bases between the two ends. CDR3 coding DNA: TGTGCCAGCAGCTTAGTAGTATCCGCTTATACCACCGGGGAGCTGTTTTTT. Translation gives CASSLVVSAYTTGELFF. Together with reference TRBV11-2 and TRBJ2-2, the CDR3 gives the full variable domain: EAGVAQSPRYKIIEKRQSVAFWCNPISGHATLYWYQQILGQGPKLLIQFQNNGVVDDSQLPKDRFSAERLKGVDSTLKIQPAKLEDSAVYLCASSLVVSAYTTGELFFGEGSRLTVL.